What follows describes a single T cell receptor beta chain. A much bigger clone sits one base away, suggesting this may be a read error. This CDR3 comprises 14 residues. Germline V gene sequence: CDR1 SEHNR, CDR2 FQNEAQ (reference sequence). V lost 5 bases to trimming and J lost 10 bases; unmatched junction nucleotides: 9. This sample is drawn from a study of T cells in Graves' hyperthyroidism and ophthalmopathy. Ophthalmopathy cases met thresholds of Clinical Activity Score at least 3, NOSPECS grade at least 4 and duration under 3 months. Orbital computed tomography, thyroid ultrasound, serum thyroxine and TRAb, and clinical symptoms together informed the diagnoses. The investigators amplified TCR beta CDR3 regions from RNA transcripts. An initial round of RT-PCR targeting the TCR CDR3 relied on the HTBI primer set. One entry per CDR3 protein, called by TCRdb with MiXCR from the multiplex PCR reads. The sample gives some 350,000 distinct CDR3 sequences, roughly 15% of which show up once; under 25% is in the top ten.

The source material was blood. The clonotype originates from a woman aged 60-75 years with Graves' ophthalmopathy. The rearrangement joins TRBV7-9 to TRBJ1-5, with 9 bases identical to TRBD1. CDR3 nucleotide sequence: TGTGCCAGCAGCGTCGGGACAGGGACATCTCCCCAGCATTTT. This codes for CASSVGTGTSPQHF.